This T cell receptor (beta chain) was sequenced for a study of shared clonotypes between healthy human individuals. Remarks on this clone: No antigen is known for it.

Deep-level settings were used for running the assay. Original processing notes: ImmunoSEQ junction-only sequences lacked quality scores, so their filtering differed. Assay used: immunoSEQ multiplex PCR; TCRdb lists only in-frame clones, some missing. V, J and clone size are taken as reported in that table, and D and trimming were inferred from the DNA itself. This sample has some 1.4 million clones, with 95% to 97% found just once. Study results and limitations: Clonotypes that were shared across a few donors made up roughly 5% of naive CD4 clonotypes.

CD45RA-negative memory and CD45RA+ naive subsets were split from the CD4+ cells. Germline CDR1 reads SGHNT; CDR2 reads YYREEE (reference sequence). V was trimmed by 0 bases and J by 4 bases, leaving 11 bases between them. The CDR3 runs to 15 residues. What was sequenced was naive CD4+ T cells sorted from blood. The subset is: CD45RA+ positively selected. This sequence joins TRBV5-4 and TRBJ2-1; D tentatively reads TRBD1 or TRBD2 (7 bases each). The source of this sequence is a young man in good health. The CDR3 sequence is CASSLGEGAYNEQFF. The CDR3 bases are TGTGCCAGCAGCTTGGGGGAGGGGGCGTACAATGAGCAGTTCTTC.